Below, one T cell receptor (beta chain) is given with its context. The antigen is not known. This sample stems from a study of cytomegalovirus exposure and HLA in healthy donors. The PCR employed 60 Vbeta primers together with 13 Jbeta primers. Clones were read by immunoSEQ multiplex PCR, and TCRdb kept only the in-frame ones, dropping some. The repertoire holds about 120,000 clones, with approximately 80% as singletons. The length of the CDR3 is 11 residues. Trimming pared 6 bases from V and 1 base from J, leaving 6 bases between. In germline, CDR1 is SQVTM, CDR2 ANQGSEA. Findings of the study overall: The majority of CMV-associated TCR beta chains were reported as apparently HLA-restricted in a later analysis. In a later analysis, TCR beta V- and J-gene trimming showed a link to a missense DCLRE1C variant.

The chain carries TRBV29-1 and TRBJ1-1; no clear D. The receptor was derived from a man aged 18 to 35 in good health and CMV-seropositive. The specimen sequenced was PBMCs. This CDR3 reads CSVRRNTEAFF. In DNA, the CDR3 is TGCAGCGTCCGTCGGAACACTGAAGCTTTCTTT.